The entry below describes one T cell receptor beta chain. The antigen is not known. This CDR3 is built from 15 residues. Germline V gives CDR1 LNHDA, CDR2 SQIVND (reference sequence). Deletions cut 5 bases from V and 1 base from J, with 11 bases between. The sample is drawn from a study of shared clonotypes between healthy human individuals. Points from the study as a whole: Around 5% was the fraction of naive CD4 clonotypes found shared across four donors.

Clones were sequenced by immunoSEQ multiplex PCR, and TCRdb holds only the in-frame ones, with some missing. The sample carries just over 2,000,000 clones, 85% to 95% recorded once. The chain couples TRBV19 to TRBJ2-2; D possibly corresponds to TRBD2 (5 bases). The specimen sequenced was naive CD4+ T cells sorted from blood. Sample subset: CD45RA+ positively selected. The TCR comes from a young man in good health. CDR3 DNA: TGTGCCAGTAGTGAACGGGGTTTGAACACCGGGGAGCTGTTTTTT. Translated, it gives CASSERGLNTGELFF.